Below are 27 T cell receptor beta chains sequenced from a single sample in a study of shared clonotypes between healthy human individuals. Profiling relied on immunoSEQ multiplex PCR, and the TCRdb table lists in-frame clones only, not all of them. Of about 2.3 million clones in the sample, roughly 93% are singletons; the top ten hold 0.35% to 0.45%. Input material: naive CD4+ T cells from PBMCs. As for subset: CD45RA+ positively selected. The receptor source for this set is a man aged 18 to 29 in good health. Some clones in this sample may be carry-over from other donors' samples.

The chain carries TRBV29-1 and TRBJ2-1; D is perhaps TRBD2 (5 bases). Germline V lookup: CDR1 SQVTM, CDR2 ANQGSEA. The CDR3 has 14 residues. With 1 base removed from V and 0 bases from J, the gap between germline ends came to 7 bases. The CDR3 sequence: CSVEGRNSYNEQFF. Here the CDR3 DNA reads TGCAGCGTTGAAGGGAGGAACTCCTACAATGAGCAGTTCTTC.

The rearrangement uses TRBV10-3 and TRBJ1-2; D remains unclear. The CDR3 extends over 16 amino acids. V lost 10 bases, J lost 1 base, and 22 bases lay in between. Germline V gene lookup returns CDR1 ENHRY and CDR2 SYGVKD. The CDR3 region has the DNA TGTGCCACCCAGAGACATGCCTTTGAGTTTAACTATGGCTACACCTTC. Translated: CATQRHAFEFNYGYTF.

The V call is TRBV29-1, the J call TRBJ2-3; 11 positions match TRBD2. The germline gives CDR1 SQVTM, CDR2 ANQGSEA. The CDR3 is 13 residues long. CDR3 amino acids: CSTSGSPTDTQYF. The CDR3 DNA follows: TGCAGTACTAGCGGGAGTCCCACAGATACGCAGTATTTT.

A word on this clone: Other DNA variants within this sample encode the same CDR3. The chain combines TRBV5-1 with TRBJ2-7; 7 positions agree with TRBD2. J lost 0 bases, V lost 0 bases, and 3 bases had no gene match. The CDR3 is made up of 15 amino acids. CDR1 is SGHRS, CDR2 YFSETQ, per germline. The CDR3 spells CASSLVASGSYEQYF. CDR3 nucleotides: TGCGCCAGCAGCTTGGTCGCTAGCGGCTCCTACGAGCAGTACTTC.

This clone was seen once. The rearrangement joins TRBV11-2 to TRBJ2-7; 11 nucleotides match TRBD1. This CDR3 has 16 amino acids. Germline CDR1 and CDR2: SGHAT and FQNNGV. Trimming took 5 bases from V and 0 from J; bases not matched to a gene: 6. The chain's CDR3 is CASSGQGAITSYEQYF. In DNA, the CDR3 is TGTGCCAGCAGCGGACAGGGGGCGATTACCTCCTACGAGCAGTACTTC.

The rearrangement joins TRBV5-1 to TRBJ2-7, with 9 bases aligning to TRBD1. This CDR3 is 14 amino acids long. Per the germline V gene, CDR1 is SGHRS and CDR2 is YFSETQ. V was clipped by 3 bases and J by 5 bases; unmatched bases: 6. CDR3 DNA sequence: TGCGCCAGCAGCTCAGGACAGGGGTGGCACGAGCAGTACTTC. Translation: CASSSGQGWHEQYF.

The J gene is TRBJ2-7, the V gene TRBV5-1; D tentatively fits TRBD1 or TRBD2 (5 bases each). The germline CDR1 and CDR2 sequences are SGHRS and YFSETQ. The length of the CDR3 is 15 residues. The V end lost 3 bases, the J end lost 0 bases, and 13 bases lay between the germline ends. As DNA, the CDR3 is TGCGCCAGCAGCTCGGCCCCGAGGGGCTCCTACGAGCAGTACTTC. Its translation: CASSSAPRGSYEQYF.

The CDR3 DNA reads as TGTGCCAGCAGCCGCAAAACGGGGCGGGGGGAGACCCAGTACTTC. This codes for CASSRKTGRGETQYF. This chain links TRBV7-8 with TRBJ2-5, with 7 bases aligning to TRBD2. This CDR3 contains 15 residues. CDR1 is SGHVS and CDR2 is FQNEAQ in the germline V gene. With 5 bases clipped from V and 5 bases from J, the junction kept 11 bases outside the gene matches.

This chain uses TRBV27 with TRBJ2-7; 8 positions agree with TRBD2. The CDR3 consists of 13 residues. Unmatched junction bases numbered 3, after V lost 4 bases and J lost 4 bases. In germline, CDR1 is MNHEY, CDR2 SMNVEV (reference sequence). The CDR3 region has the DNA TGTGCCAGCAGTTCGGGGGGGCTATACGAGCAGTACTTC. Translation gives CASSSGGLYEQYF.

V usage is TRBV5-1 and J usage is TRBJ1-2; 7 bases fit TRBD1. J lost 6 bases, V lost 5 bases, and 13 bases had no gene match. The CDR3 has 15 residues. In germline, CDR1 is SGHRS, CDR2 YFSETQ. This CDR3 reads CASRTLATGMDGYTF. In DNA form, the CDR3 reads TGCGCCAGCAGAACGCTCGCGACAGGGATGGATGGCTACACCTTC. Full variable domain (missing parts from reference TRBV5-1 and TRBJ1-2): KAGVTQTPRYLIKTRGQQVTLSCSPISGHRSVSWYQQTPGQGLQFLFEYFSETQRNKGNFPGRFSGRQFSNSRSEMNVSTLELGDSALYLCASRTLATGMDGYTFGSGTRLTVV.

The table lists this clone with a count of one. One end of the junction varies from germline; a read error may be responsible. The sample holds other DNA sequences that translate to the same CDR3. For the CDR3, the DNA is TGTGCCAGCAGCAGAGAGTTTATAGTCACCGGAGAGCTGTTTTTT. This codes for CASSREFIVTGELFF. This chain uses TRBV7-9 with TRBJ2-2, with D uncertain. CDR1 is SEHNR and CDR2 is FQNEAQ in the germline V gene (reference sequence). CDR3 length equals 15 residues.

The chain employs TRBV15 and TRBJ1-2, with 9 bases identical to TRBD1. Germline assignment: CDR1 LNHNV and CDR2 YYDKDF (reference sequence). V lost 0 bases and J lost 5; bases outside the gene matches: 13. The CDR3 has 18 residues. The CDR3 sequence: CATSRDIGQGPTLYGYTF. The CDR3 nucleotides are TGTGCCACCAGCAGAGATATCGGACAGGGGCCAACCCTTTATGGCTACACCTTC.

This chain joins TRBV7-9 and TRBJ2-6, with D perhaps TRBD2 (6 bases). There are 16 residues in the CDR3. The germline CDR1 and CDR2 sequences are SEHNR and FQNEAQ (reference sequence). V lost 2 bases, J lost 4 bases, and 12 bases lay in between. The CDR3 nucleotides are TGTGCCAGCAGCTTAAAGGGCGGGGAGGGGGCCAACGTCCTGACTTTC. Protein product: CASSLKGGEGANVLTF. Looking up the rest from reference TRBV7-9 and TRBJ2-6 gives the full variable domain: DTGVSQNPRHKITKRGQNVTFRCDPISEHNRLYWYRQTLGQGPEFLTYFQNEAQLEKSRLLSDRFSAERPKGSFSTLEIQRTEQGDSAMYLCASSLKGGEGANVLTFGAGSRLTVL.

The J gene is TRBJ1-2, the V gene TRBV7-2; tentatively, D is TRBD1 (5 bases). This CDR3 is 13 amino acids long. Trimming left V 2 bases short and J 6 bases short, with 10 bases between. Germline V gene sequence: CDR1 SGHTA, CDR2 FQGNSA. DNA of the CDR3: TGTGCCAGCAGCTTACTGCAGGGTAATGGCTACACCTTC. Amino acids: CASSLLQGNGYTF.

The CDR3 sequence: CASRQSSGGVSNYGYTF. DNA of the CDR3: TGTGCCAGCAGGCAATCCTCAGGAGGGGTTTCTAACTATGGCTACACCTTC. V is TRBV2 and J is TRBJ1-2; D may be TRBD1 (5 bases). The CDR3 is made up of 17 amino acids. V was clipped by 6 bases and J by 0 bases, with 20 bases between them. Looked up from germline, CDR1 is SNHLY and CDR2 is FYNNEI.

The chain carries TRBV6-5 and TRBJ1-2; TRBD1 matches at 7 bases. Trimming cost V 5 bases and J 3 bases; bases outside gene matches: 3. This CDR3 comprises 13 residues. Germline-derived CDR1 and CDR2 are MNHEY and SVGAGI. CDR3 sequence: CASSLQGYYGYTF. The DNA of the CDR3 is TGTGCCAGCAGTCTACAGGGGTACTATGGCTACACCTTC.

This rearrangement joins TRBV19 to TRBJ1-5, with D possibly matching TRBD1 (5 bases). CDR1 and CDR2 from the germline V gene are LNHDA and SQIVND (reference sequence). There are 15 residues in the CDR3. V lost 6 bases to trimming and J lost 2 bases, with 14 bases between them. This CDR3 reads CASRWDPWGNQPQHF. CDR3 DNA: TGTGCCAGTAGATGGGACCCTTGGGGCAATCAGCCCCAGCATTTT.

As for this clone: Other DNA variants within this sample encode the same CDR3. This sequence joins TRBV7-2 and TRBJ2-3, with 8 positions matching TRBD1. Trimming removed 5 bases from V and 3 bases from J; junction bases left unmatched: 4. Germline assignment: CDR1 SGHTA and CDR2 FQGNSA. This CDR3 spans 14 amino acids. The CDR3 here is CASSPDRGTDTQYF. In DNA form, the CDR3 reads TGTGCCAGCAGCCCCGACAGGGGTACAGATACGCAGTATTTT.

In DNA form, the CDR3 reads TGTGCCAGCAGCTCCGGCGGCGCTACGTCCTACAATGAGCAGTTCTTC. Translated: CASSSGGATSYNEQFF. The rearrangement uses TRBV5-4 and TRBJ2-1; D unclear. The V end was cut by 3 bases, the J end by 1 base, with 14 bases between. The germline CDR1 and CDR2 sequences are SGHNT and YYREEE (reference sequence). The CDR3 is 16 amino acids.

The chain has TRBV28 and TRBJ2-1; 10 positions match TRBD2. The CDR3 totals 11 residues. Germline values: CDR1 MDHEN, CDR2 SYDVKM. The ends lost 5 bases at V and 14 bases at J; junction bases unmatched: 3. The CDR3, as DNA: TGTGCCAGCAGTGAAGCGGGAGGGAAGTTCTTC. Translating it yields CASSEAGGKFF.

This chain joins TRBV6-1 and TRBJ2-7; no firm D call. This CDR3 is 13 amino acids long. The germline V gene has CDR1 MNHNS and CDR2 SASEGT. The germline V and J ends were trimmed by 1 base and 3 bases, with 7 bases remaining between them. Here the CDR3 reads CASSEGPSYEQYF. The DNA for the CDR3 is TGTGCCAGCAGTGAAGGCCCCAGCTACGAGCAGTACTTC.

The chain employs TRBV7-2 and TRBJ2-2; weak D call: TRBD2 (5 bases). There are 16 residues in the CDR3. The V end lost 5 bases, the J end lost 7 bases, and 20 bases lay between the germline ends. Germline-derived CDR1 and CDR2 are SGHTA and FQGNSA. DNA for the CDR3: TGTGCCAGCAGCCGGCCTTTCGGGCTAGCCCGCGGGGAGCTGTTTTTT. Its protein is CASSRPFGLARGELFF.

The chain joins TRBV29-1 to TRBJ2-7; D remains ambiguous. The CDR3 sequence is 13 residues long. CDR1 and CDR2 (germline): SQVTM, ANQGSEA. V lost 0 bases, J lost 3 bases, and 9 bases lay in between. The CDR3 sequence: CSVEDDSNYEQYF. CDR3 nucleotide sequence: TGCAGCGTTGAAGATGACTCGAACTACGAGCAGTACTTC.

This chain links TRBV14 with TRBJ2-3; the D gene is possibly TRBD1 (6 bases). Between the trimmed V and J ends, which lost 2 bases and 4 bases, there was a span of 16 bases. CDR1 SGHDN and CDR2 FVKESK come from the germline V gene. The CDR3 spans 16 residues. The CDR3 nucleotides read TGTGCCAGCAGCCAATTTGGCAGGGGCGTATCAGATACGCAGTATTTT. Its protein is CASSQFGRGVSDTQYF.

The sample holds one count of this clone. Other DNA sequences in this sample translate to the same CDR3. The chain uses TRBV18 and TRBJ1-1; D call uncertain. This CDR3 spans 14 amino acids. Germline V lookup: CDR1 KGHSH, CDR2 LQKENI. V shed 1 base and J shed 1 base, with 7 bases lying between them. The CDR3 loop is CASSPLTGNTEAFF. CDR3 in DNA: TGTGCCAGCTCACCACTAACGGGGAACACTGAAGCTTTCTTT. Variable domain in full (rest from reference TRBV18 and TRBJ1-1): NAGVMQNPRHLVRRRGQEARLRCSPMKGHSHVYWYRQLPEEGLKFMVYLQKENIIDESGMPKERFSAEFPKEGPSILRIQQVVRGDSAAYFCASSPLTGNTEAFFGQGTRLTVV.

This chain connects TRBV2 to TRBJ2-7; TRBD1 aligns across 9 bases. V shed 0 bases, J shed 3 bases, and the junction held 3 bases outside the gene matches. Germline lookup yields CDR1 SNHLY and CDR2 FYNNEI. The CDR3 has 15 amino acids. The CDR3 here is CASSEASDRGYEQYF. The CDR3 coding sequence is TGTGCCAGCAGTGAAGCTTCGGACAGGGGCTACGAGCAGTACTTC. The complete variable domain, with remaining parts taken from reference TRBV2 and TRBJ2-7, reads EPEVTQTPSHQVTQMGQEVILRCVPISNHLYFYWYRQILGQKVEFLVSFYNNEISEKSEIFDDQFSVERPDGSNFTLKIRSTKLEDSAMYFCASSEASDRGYEQYFGPGTRLTVT.

The V gene is TRBV7-3, the J gene TRBJ2-1, with D tentatively TRBD2 (5 bases). The CDR3 is 15 residues long. With 2 bases removed from V and 9 bases from J, the gap between germline ends came to 17 bases. The germline gives CDR1 SGHTA, CDR2 FQGTGA. The CDR3, as DNA: TGTGCCAGCAGCTTAGCGGGCCAAACTGGCGGTGAGCAGTTCTTC. Its translation is CASSLAGQTGGEQFF. Looking up the rest from reference TRBV7-3 and TRBJ2-1 gives the full variable domain: GAGVSQTPSNKVTEKGKYVELRCDPISGHTALYWYRQSLGQGPEFLIYFQGTGAADDSGLPNDRFFAVRPEGSVSTLKIQRTERGDSAVYLCASSLAGQTGGEQFFGPGTRLTVL.